Below are 21 T cell receptor beta chains sequenced from a single sample in a study of PD-1 blockade in classical Hodgkin lymphoma. The sample's time point: cycle 4 day 1 (C4D1), after six to seven weeks of nivolumab. The patients all showed relapse after autologous stem cell transplantation, while their brentuximab vedotin exposure varied. Only in-frame clones appear in the TCRdb table, and some are missing; sequencing was by immunoSEQ multiplex PCR. Here the sample spans fewer than 9,000 clones, around nine tenths being singletons. The input for sequencing was peripheral blood mononuclear cells (PBMCs), taken before the fourth cycle of nivolumab. The receptor source for this set is a human donor with classical Hodgkin lymphoma.

The chain employs TRBV5-6 and TRBJ2-5; TRBD1 matches 11 bases. From germline, CDR1 is SGHDT and CDR2 YYEEEE. Unmatched junction bases numbered 7, after V lost 2 bases and J lost 4 bases. CDR3 length: 16 residues. CDR3 nucleotide sequence: TGTGCCAGCAGCTTACCTTCCGGGACAGGGGGAGAGACCCAGTACTTC. Translation gives CASSLPSGTGGETQYF.

This clone showed up just once. This chain uses TRBV2 with TRBJ2-5; the match to TRBD2 covers 12 bases. CDR1 is SNHLY, CDR2 FYNNEI, per germline. The length of the CDR3 is 14 residues. After removal of 7 bases from V and 3 bases from J, the junction contained 3 bases not matched to a gene. The CDR3 DNA is TGTGCCAGCAAGGGACTAGCGGGTGAAGAGACCCAGTACTTC. Protein sequence: CASKGLAGEETQYF.

The J gene is TRBJ1-1, the V gene TRBV28; maybe TRBD1 (5 bases). With 0 bases removed from V and 3 bases from J, the gap between germline ends came to 17 bases. The CDR3 consists of 17 residues. CDR1 and CDR2 (germline): MDHEN, SYDVKM. The CDR3 reads CASSLWWTPRGDTEAFF. The CDR3 DNA is TGTGCCAGCAGTTTATGGTGGACACCCCGGGGGGACACTGAAGCTTTCTTT.

V and J are TRBV6-1 and TRBJ2-3; D gene unclear. The V end was cut by 4 bases, the J end by 3 bases, with 8 bases between. CDR1 and CDR2 (germline): MNHNS, SASEGT. The CDR3 runs 13 residues. The CDR3 protein is CASSVGETDTQYF. The DNA for the CDR3 is TGTGCCAGCAGTGTTGGGGAAACAGATACGCAGTATTTT.

The chain carries TRBV7-8 and TRBJ2-7, with 11 positions matching TRBD1. Looked up from germline, CDR1 is SGHVS and CDR2 is FQNEAQ. Germline trimming cut 4 bases from V and 7 bases from J; bases unmatched to any gene: 9. CDR3 size: 15 residues. CDR3 residues: CASSYGQGAVYEQYF. CDR3 bases: TGTGCCAGCAGCTATGGACAGGGGGCCGTTTATGAGCAGTACTTC.

CDR3 sequence: CASKTSVLGSYNEQFF. The CDR3, as DNA: TGTGCCAGCAAGACTAGCGTTCTTGGCTCCTACAATGAGCAGTTCTTC. The chain couples TRBV19 to TRBJ2-1, with 8 bases aligning to TRBD2. The CDR3 runs 16 residues. The junction had 10 bases not matched to a gene; V was cut back by 9 bases and J by 0 bases. CDR1 is LNHDA and CDR2 is SQIVND in the germline V gene (reference sequence).

V gene TRBV9 combines with J gene TRBJ2-2, with 7 bases that match TRBD1. V shed 4 bases and J 0 bases; nucleotides not matched to a gene: 6. CDR3 length: 16 residues. CDR1 is SGDLS, CDR2 YYNGEE, per germline. The CDR3 sequence is CASSRDSHTNTGELFF. The CDR3 region has the DNA TGTGCCAGCAGCAGGGACAGCCATACGAACACCGGGGAGCTGTTTTTT.

This chain uses TRBV10-3 with TRBJ1-5, with a tentative D call TRBD1 (5 bases). Per germline, CDR1 ENHRY and CDR2 SYGVKD. The V and J ends lost 8 bases and 0 bases respectively, with 11 bases between them. The CDR3 runs 14 residues. The CDR3 spells CAIGGVNSNQPQHF. The CDR3 DNA sequence: TGTGCCATCGGAGGGGTTAATAGCAATCAGCCCCAGCATTTT.

This chain connects TRBV9 to TRBJ2-2, with TRBD2 identical over 9 bases. The germline V gene encodes CDR1 SGDLS and CDR2 YYNGEE. V lost 0 bases to trimming and J lost 4 bases; unmatched junction nucleotides: 7. CDR3 size: 17 residues. The CDR3 is CASSVGGLASGTGELFF. Here the CDR3 DNA reads TGTGCCAGCAGCGTAGGGGGACTAGCCTCGGGCACCGGGGAGCTGTTTTTT.

The chain links TRBV7-6 to TRBJ1-1, with 9 bases fitting TRBD1. CDR1 and CDR2 (germline): SGHVS, FNYEAQ. V gave up 1 base and J gave up 1 base; unmatched junction bases: 7. The CDR3 totals 17 residues. The DNA for the CDR3 is TGTGCCAGCAGCTTAGGCGGGACAGGGAAAGCGAACACTGAAGCTTTCTTT. It specifies CASSLGGTGKANTEAFF.

V is TRBV11-2 and J is TRBJ2-7; 8 positions match TRBD1. There are 15 residues in the CDR3. The germline V gene has CDR1 SGHAT and CDR2 FQNNGV. Losses at the gene ends were 3 bases for V and 4 bases for J; bases not matched to a gene: 8. The CDR3 region has the DNA TGTGCCAGCAGCTTTGTGACAGGGGTTAGGTACGAGCAGTACTTC. This gives the protein CASSFVTGVRYEQYF. The full variable domain, in which reference TRBV11-2 and TRBJ2-7 provide the parts outside the CDR3, is EAGVAQSPRYKIIEKRQSVAFWCNPISGHATLYWYQQILGQGPKLLIQFQNNGVVDDSQLPKDRFSAERLKGVDSTLKIQPAKLEDSAVYLCASSFVTGVRYEQYFGPGTRLTVT.

The chain couples TRBV10-3 to TRBJ1-2; no reliable D call. V lost 6 bases to trimming and J lost 2 bases, with 10 bases between them. The CDR3 has 13 amino acids. Germline V gene lookup returns CDR1 ENHRY and CDR2 SYGVKD. The CDR3 coding sequence is TGTGCCATCAGCAATACATTGAACTATGGCTACACCTTC. Its protein product is CAISNTLNYGYTF.

V usage is TRBV18 and J usage is TRBJ1-4; 10 bases match TRBD1. Germline V CDR1 and CDR2: KGHSH, LQKENI. The CDR3 consists of 14 residues. Trimming took 5 bases from V and 8 from J; bases not matched to a gene: 5. CDR3 nucleotides: TGTGCCAGCTCATCCGGGACAGGGGTCGAAAAACTGTTTTTT. The encoded protein is CASSSGTGVEKLFF.

V gene TRBV19 combines with J gene TRBJ1-5; D gene ambiguous. The germline gives CDR1 LNHDA, CDR2 SQIVND (reference sequence). With 3 bases removed from V and 1 base from J, the gap between germline ends came to 7 bases. This CDR3 spans 14 amino acids. Written as DNA, the CDR3 is TGTGCCAGTAGTATCTCGGGGAGCAATCAGCCCCAGCATTTT. Encoded protein: CASSISGSNQPQHF.

J is TRBJ2-7 and V is TRBV7-9; D gene uncertain. The CDR3 sequence is 13 residues long. Germline loops: CDR1 SEHNR, CDR2 FQNEAQ (reference sequence). Trimming removed 5 bases from V and 2 bases from J, with 10 bases in between. Written as DNA, the CDR3 is TGTGCCAGCAGCCGGGCTGGTCCCTACGAGCAGTACTTC. This codes for CASSRAGPYEQYF.

This clone has more than one count but fewer than ten. V usage is TRBV7-9 and J usage is TRBJ2-7; D tentatively fits TRBD1 or TRBD2 (5 bases each). CDR1 is SEHNR, CDR2 FQNEAQ, per germline (reference sequence). CDR3 length: 15 amino acids. Trimming left V 2 bases short and J 3 bases short, with 14 bases between. Here the CDR3 reads CASSLSGRQNYEQYF. The CDR3 coding sequence is TGTGCCAGCAGCTTATCGGGGCGTCAAAACTACGAGCAGTACTTC.

The rearrangement joins TRBV25-1 to TRBJ1-4; 9 positions match TRBD1. V gave up 5 bases and J gave up 2 bases; unmatched junction bases: 6. The CDR3 spans 16 residues. Germline lookup yields CDR1 MGHDK and CDR2 SYGVNS. The CDR3 bases are TGTGCCAGCAGTTTAAATACAGGGGGCACTAATGAAAAACTGTTTTTT. Its protein is CASSLNTGGTNEKLFF. Combining the CDR3 with reference TRBV25-1 and TRBJ1-4 gives the whole variable domain EADIYQTPRYLVIGTGKKITLECSQTMGHDKMYWYQQDPGMELHLIHYSYGVNSTEKGDLSSESTVSRIRTEHFPLTLESARPSHTSQYLCASSLNTGGTNEKLFFGSGTQLSVL.

This clone has only one observation. The V call is TRBV4-1, the J call TRBJ2-5; TRBD2 is a possible D gene (5 bases). Trimming pared 0 bases from V and 4 bases from J, leaving 12 bases between. Germline V gene data show CDR1 as MGHRA and CDR2 as YSYEKL. This CDR3 has 15 residues. Here the CDR3 reads CASSQEPTRSETQYF. Written as DNA, the CDR3 is TGCGCCAGCAGCCAAGAACCAACTAGATCAGAGACCCAGTACTTC.

The V and J genes are TRBV6-6 and TRBJ2-5; TRBD1 is a possible D gene (6 bases). V was clipped by 0 bases and J by 5 bases, with 16 bases between them. Germline V CDR1 and CDR2: MNHNY, SVGAGI (reference sequence). The CDR3 is 16 amino acids. Here the CDR3 DNA reads TGTGCCAGCAGTTACTCCCACGTCGGACAGAGTGAGACCCAGTACTTC. It encodes CASSYSHVGQSETQYF.

The V gene is TRBV7-9, the J gene TRBJ2-7, with 10 bases fitting TRBD2. CDR1 and CDR2 (germline): SEHNR, FQNEAQ (reference sequence). The CDR3 has 15 amino acids. With V trimmed by 1 base and J by 5 bases, 5 bases remained unmatched. CDR3 bases: TGTGCCAGCAGCTTAGTGACTAGCGGGTGGGACGAGCAGTACTTC. This sequence encodes CASSLVTSGWDEQYF.

The rearrangement joins TRBV4-1 to TRBJ2-7; D might be TRBD2 (6 bases). The CDR3 runs to 15 residues. CDR1 is MGHRA, CDR2 YSYEKL, per germline. The V gene lost 1 base and the J gene lost 6 bases, with 16 bases spanning the gap. CDR3 DNA: TGCGCCAGCAGCCAAGGCGGGGAATCAGCGTTCGAGCAGTACTTC. Amino acid sequence: CASSQGGESAFEQYF.